Shown below are 22 T cell receptor beta chains from a single sample sequenced in a study of cytomegalovirus exposure and HLA in healthy donors. Assay used: immunoSEQ multiplex PCR; TCRdb lists only in-frame clones, some missing. The sample records 90,000 to 140,000 clones, roughly 86% being singletons. The sequenced material came from PBMCs. The receptor set was obtained from a woman aged 18 to 35 in good health and CMV-seropositive.

This clone was counted a single time. The chain is built from TRBV27 and TRBJ2-7, with TRBD1 as a possible D gene (5 bases). The CDR3 loop spans 13 amino acids. The germline V gene has CDR1 MNHEY and CDR2 SMNVEV (reference sequence). Trimming shortened V by 5 bases and J by 5 bases, and 13 bases separated the two germline ends. Here the CDR3 DNA reads TGTGCCAGCAGTCCACGACAGATTCACGAGCAGTACTTC. This gives the protein CASSPRQIHEQYF.

The chain's CDR3 is CASRLDSDYGYTF. The CDR3 DNA sequence: TGTGCCAGCAGACTGGACAGCGACTATGGCTACACCTTC. This chain connects TRBV6-5 to TRBJ1-2, with D perhaps TRBD1 (6 bases). V was trimmed by 6 bases and J by 3 bases, leaving 11 bases between them. The germline V gene encodes CDR1 MNHEY and CDR2 SVGAGI. This CDR3 has 13 amino acids.

In this sample, this clone turned up once. The chain employs TRBV7-9 and TRBJ1-1; D gene ambiguous. V shed 1 base and J shed 8 bases, with 14 bases lying between them. The V gene's germline CDR1 is SEHNR and CDR2 FQNEAQ (reference sequence). The CDR3 runs to 14 residues. The CDR3 coding sequence is TGTGCCAGCAGCTTAGATCGTTCGCGGGAAGAAGCTTTCTTT. The encoded protein is CASSLDRSREEAFF.

The chain uses TRBV15 and TRBJ1-1; D might be TRBD1 (6 bases). The CDR3 has 14 amino acids. V lost 3 bases and J 0 bases, leaving 8 bases between the germline ends. Germline V gene data show CDR1 as LNHNV and CDR2 as YYDKDF (reference sequence). This CDR3 reads CATSRDSLNTEAFF. CDR3 coding DNA: TGTGCCACCAGCAGGGACAGCCTGAACACTGAAGCTTTCTTT.

This sequence joins TRBV5-1 and TRBJ1-2; D ambiguous. The V gene's germline CDR1 is SGHRS and CDR2 YFSETQ. V gave up 1 base and J gave up 4 bases, with 11 bases separating them. The CDR3 runs to 14 residues. CDR3 residues: CASSLRADGYGYTF. The CDR3 DNA is TGCGCCAGCAGCTTGAGAGCCGATGGCTATGGCTACACCTTC.

The J gene is TRBJ2-2, the V gene TRBV28, with 7 bases that match TRBD2. CDR1 is MDHEN and CDR2 is SYDVKM in the germline V gene. This CDR3 contains 14 residues. Trimming took 3 bases from V and 11 from J; bases not matched to a gene: 9. The DNA of the CDR3 is TGTGCCAGCAGTTTGCTGAAGTCGGGAGGAGAGCTGTTTTTT. Its protein is CASSLLKSGGELFF.

The chain recombines TRBV30 with TRBJ2-7; 9 nucleotides agree with TRBD1. J lost 6 bases, V lost 5 bases, and 8 bases had no gene match. CDR3 length equals 13 residues. CDR1 GTSNPN and CDR2 SVGIG come from the germline V gene (reference sequence). The CDR3 loop reads CAWCPATGGEQYF. The CDR3 DNA reads as TGTGCCTGGTGTCCAGCGACAGGGGGCGAGCAGTACTTC.

This clone has just one count. The V gene is TRBV10-3, the J gene TRBJ2-7; 10 bases align to TRBD2. V was clipped by 10 bases and J by 6 bases; unmatched bases: 15. Germline-derived CDR1 and CDR2 are ENHRY and SYGVKD. The CDR3 has 15 residues. CDR3 DNA: TGTGCCACCATATCTGCTAGCGGGGGTTTGTTCGAGCAGTACTTC. It encodes CATISASGGLFEQYF.

The chain is built from TRBV19 and TRBJ1-1; perhaps TRBD1 as D (5 bases). This CDR3 region has 13 residues. The V end was cut by 5 bases, the J end by 5 bases, with 12 bases between. The germline V gene has CDR1 LNHDA and CDR2 SQIVND (reference sequence). The CDR3 coding sequence is TGTGCCAGTAGTCGGGCAGGGCGGACTGAAGCTTTCTTT. Its translation: CASSRAGRTEAFF.

The V call is TRBV12-5, the J call TRBJ2-2, with 8 nucleotides matching TRBD1. Germline CDR1 LGHNT, CDR2 FRNRAP. After removal of 0 bases from V and 3 bases from J, the junction contained 9 bases not matched to a gene. There are 18 residues in the CDR3. CDR3 loop: CASGLVQGGTGHTGELFF. The CDR3 DNA follows: TGTGCTAGTGGTTTGGTACAAGGTGGGACAGGCCACACCGGGGAGCTGTTTTTT. Full variable domain (remainder filled in from reference TRBV12-5 and TRBJ2-2): DARVTQTPRHKVTEMGQEVTMRCQPILGHNTVFWYRQTMMQGLELLAYFRNRAPLDDSGMPKDRFSAEMPDATLATLKIQPSEPRDSAVYFCASGLVQGGTGHTGELFFGEGSRLTVL.

The rearrangement uses TRBV4-1 and TRBJ2-1, with TRBD2 matching over 12 bases. Germline V lookup: CDR1 MGHRA, CDR2 YSYEKL. V lost 4 bases to trimming and J lost 0 bases; unmatched junction nucleotides: 10. This CDR3 contains 19 residues. CDR3 nucleotides: TGCGCCAGCAGCCTGCAGGGACTAGCGGGTGCAAGCTCCTACAATGAGCAGTTCTTC. This sequence encodes CASSLQGLAGASSYNEQFF.

This sequence joins TRBV6-5 and TRBJ2-2; no firm D call. Germline CDR1 and CDR2: MNHEY and SVGAGI. V lost 6 bases to trimming and J lost 0 bases, with 8 bases between them. The CDR3 contains 14 residues. CDR3 in DNA: TGTGCCAGCAGACTCCGGTCGAACACCGGGGAGCTGTTTTTT. Translation: CASRLRSNTGELFF.

This clone was seen just once. V and J are TRBV4-1 and TRBJ2-1; 7 bases map to TRBD2. V lost 5 bases and J lost 7; bases outside the gene matches: 17. This CDR3 spans 17 amino acids. CDR1 is MGHRA and CDR2 is YSYEKL in the germline V gene. The DNA for the CDR3 is TGCGCCAGCAGCACGGAACGAAGGGCGGGAGTTGTAAATGAGCAGTTCTTC. Translated, it gives CASSTERRAGVVNEQFF.

The gene calls are TRBV12-5 and TRBJ2-3; D is possibly TRBD2 (5 bases). The CDR3 totals 14 residues. CDR1 is LGHNT and CDR2 is FRNRAP in the germline V gene. Trimming stripped 6 bases from V and 2 bases from J, with 12 bases between. This CDR3 is CASGRSGNTDTQYF. In DNA form, the CDR3 reads TGTGCTAGTGGCCGGAGCGGAAACACAGATACGCAGTATTTT.

In this sample, this clone turned up many times. The same CDR3 arises from other DNA sequences in this sample as well. The chain has TRBV4-1 and TRBJ2-7; D ambiguous. CDR1 and CDR2 (germline): MGHRA, YSYEKL. Trimming removed 0 bases at V and 2 bases at J, with 8 bases between. The CDR3 extends over 14 amino acids. In DNA, the CDR3 is TGCGCCAGCAGCCAAGATGGTAGAGCCTACGAGCAGTACTTC. It yields the protein CASSQDGRAYEQYF.

The chain combines TRBV6-6 with TRBJ1-2; a possible D gene is TRBD1 (5 bases). The V gene lost 2 bases and the J gene lost 0 bases, with 10 bases spanning the gap. Germline V gene sequence: CDR1 MNHNY, CDR2 SVGAGI (reference sequence). The CDR3 consists of 15 residues. CDR3 sequence (DNA): TGTGCCAGCAGTTACACGACAGTTACTAACTATGGCTACACCTTC. Its protein product is CASSYTTVTNYGYTF.

V gene TRBV9 combines with J gene TRBJ1-2, with 8 bases matching TRBD1. With 0 bases clipped from V and 6 bases from J, the junction kept 7 bases outside the gene matches. There are 15 residues in the CDR3. The germline V gene encodes CDR1 SGDLS and CDR2 YYNGEE. The CDR3 bases are TGTGCCAGCAGCGTAGAGCACAGGGGGGTGAATGGCTACACCTTC. Translated, it gives CASSVEHRGVNGYTF.

The rearrangement joins TRBV19 to TRBJ1-5, with TRBD1 matching 9 bases. CDR1 and CDR2 (germline): LNHDA, SQIVND (reference sequence). This CDR3 spans 17 amino acids. With 5 bases clipped from V and 2 bases from J, the junction kept 10 bases outside the gene matches. CDR3 DNA: TGTGCCAGTAGTCGCTGGACAGGGGCGGGAGGCAATCAGCCCCAGCATTTT. Its protein product is CASSRWTGAGGNQPQHF. Full variable domain (outside the CDR3, taken from reference TRBV19 and TRBJ1-5): DGGITQSPKYLFRKEGQNVTLSCEQNLNHDAMYWYRQDPGQGLRLIYYSQIVNDFQKGDIAEGYSVSREKKESFPLTVTSAQKNPTAFYLCASSRWTGAGGNQPQHFGDGTRLSIL.

The rearrangement links TRBV7-3 to TRBJ1-6, with a possible D match to TRBD1 (5 bases). The CDR3 totals 14 residues. CDR1 SGHTA and CDR2 FQGTGA come from the germline V gene. Trimming removed 0 bases at V and 9 bases at J, with 9 bases between. For the CDR3, the DNA is TGTGCCAGCAGCTTAACGGGGGAGGGTTCACCCCTCCACTTT. Translating gives CASSLTGEGSPLHF.

For this clone: Sequence at one end of the junction differs from germline and may be a read error. V usage is TRBV19 and J usage is TRBJ1-1, with D perhaps TRBD1 (6 bases). The CDR3 sequence is 12 residues long. Germline V lookup: CDR1 LNHDA, CDR2 SQIVND (reference sequence). The CDR3 here is CASSRRDTEAFF. CDR3 DNA sequence: TGTGCCAGTAGTCGCCGGGACACCGAAGCTTTCTTT.

The rearrangement links TRBV28 to TRBJ1-4; D call uncertain. Germline assignment: CDR1 MDHEN and CDR2 SYDVKM. V was clipped by 4 bases and J by 0 bases, with 12 bases between them. This CDR3 is built from 16 residues. The CDR3 loop reads CASSSGALATNEKLFF. CDR3 nucleotide sequence: TGTGCCAGCAGTTCCGGAGCCCTTGCAACTAATGAAAAACTGTTTTTT.

The chain combines TRBV28 with TRBJ1-5, with D possibly being TRBD1 (5 bases). Per germline, CDR1 MDHEN and CDR2 SYDVKM. The CDR3 spans 15 residues. V lost 5 bases and J lost 6, with 17 bases in between. CDR3 DNA sequence: TGTGCCAGCAGTCCCCGGGACTTACCCAGTCAGCCCCAGCATTTT. Protein sequence: CASSPRDLPSQPQHF.